Listed below are T cell receptor beta chains from one sample, sequenced in a study of blood T cell repertoires in COVID-19. Using immunoSEQ multiplex PCR, the repertoire was profiled, and TCRdb retains in-frame clones only, with some absent. The table includes more than 60,000 clones, nearly 90% detected once. Input material: peripheral blood. The receptors come from a woman aged 45-65 years with active COVID-19. The CDR3 runs from the conserved cysteine through the conserved F or W. D genes are given only for firm matches. Size tells how often a clone was seen (once, few, many) or the class of an expanded clone, and some rows leave it out.

d_call: TRBD2
clone_size: -
j_call: TRBJ2-7
v_call: TRBV7-2
cdr3_aa: CASSTSALYEQYF
cdr3_nt: TGTGCCAGCAGCACTAGCGCGCTCTACGAGCAGTACTTC

d_call: -
clone_size: -
j_call: TRBJ2-3
v_call: TRBV12-5
cdr3_aa: CASGFQGMTDTQYF
cdr3_nt: TGTGCTAGTGGTTTTCAGGGGATGACAGATACGCAGTATTTT

d_call: -
clone_size: -
j_call: TRBJ2-1
v_call: TRBV11-2
cdr3_aa: CASSLTRNEQFF
cdr3_nt: TGTGCCAGCAGCTTGACTAGGAATGAGCAGTTCTTC

d_call: -
clone_size: -
j_call: TRBJ2-2
v_call: TRBV5-1
cdr3_aa: CASSSRGIANTGELFF
cdr3_nt: TGCGCCAGCAGTTCAAGGGGAATAGCGAACACCGGGGAGCTGTTTTTT

d_call: TRBD1
clone_size: -
j_call: TRBJ1-1
v_call: TRBV14
cdr3_aa: CASSQDKGAKNTEAFF
cdr3_nt: TGTGCCAGCAGCCAAGACAAGGGGGCTAAGAACACTGAAGCTTTCTTT

d_call: TRBD1
clone_size: -
j_call: TRBJ2-5
v_call: TRBV5-1
cdr3_aa: CASSLSGQGGQETQYF
cdr3_nt: TGCGCCAGCAGCTTGTCGGGACAGGGCGGCCAAGAGACCCAGTACTTC

d_call: TRBD2
clone_size: -
j_call: TRBJ2-1
v_call: TRBV9
cdr3_aa: CASSVAGTSGNNEQFF
cdr3_nt: TGTGCCAGCAGCGTCGCCGGGACTAGCGGTAACAATGAGCAGTTCTTC

d_call: -
clone_size: -
j_call: TRBJ2-7
v_call: TRBV7-2
cdr3_aa: CASSLFQSPDYEQYF
cdr3_nt: TGTGCCAGCAGCTTATTCCAAAGCCCTGACTACGAGCAGTACTTC

d_call: -
clone_size: -
j_call: TRBJ2-7
v_call: TRBV30
cdr3_aa: CACDRDPPEQYF
cdr3_nt: TGTGCCTGCGACAGAGACCCCCCCGAGCAGTACTTC

d_call: -
clone_size: -
j_call: TRBJ1-1
v_call: TRBV19
cdr3_aa: CASSNPPFEAFF
cdr3_nt: TGTGCCAGTAGTAATCCCCCGTTTGAAGCTTTCTTT

d_call: -
clone_size: -
j_call: TRBJ1-1
v_call: TRBV30
cdr3_aa: CAWSRNRMNTEAFF
cdr3_nt: TGTGCCTGGAGTCGAAACAGGATGAACACTGAAGCTTTCTTT

d_call: TRBD2
clone_size: -
j_call: TRBJ2-1
v_call: TRBV3-1/TRBV3-2
cdr3_aa: CASSKSGASYNEQFF
cdr3_nt: TGTGCCAGCAGCAAGAGCGGGGCCTCCTACAATGAGCAGTTCTTC

d_call: TRBD2
clone_size: -
j_call: TRBJ2-1
v_call: TRBV5-1
cdr3_aa: CASSFTSGSNEQFF
cdr3_nt: TGCGCCAGCAGCTTCACTAGCGGGAGTAATGAGCAGTTCTTC

d_call: TRBD1
clone_size: -
j_call: TRBJ1-4
v_call: TRBV10-3
cdr3_aa: CAIKRQGASNEKLFF
cdr3_nt: TGTGCCATCAAAAGACAGGGGGCGTCTAATGAAAAACTGTTTTTT

d_call: -
clone_size: -
j_call: TRBJ2-2
v_call: TRBV11-2
cdr3_aa: CASSLISGQTGELFF
cdr3_nt: TGTGCCAGCAGCTTAATAAGCGGTCAGACCGGGGAGCTGTTTTTT

d_call: -
clone_size: once
j_call: TRBJ2-2
v_call: TRBV19
cdr3_aa: CASSISPNTGELFF
cdr3_nt: TGTGCCAGTAGTATTAGCCCGAACACCGGGGAGCTGTTTTTT